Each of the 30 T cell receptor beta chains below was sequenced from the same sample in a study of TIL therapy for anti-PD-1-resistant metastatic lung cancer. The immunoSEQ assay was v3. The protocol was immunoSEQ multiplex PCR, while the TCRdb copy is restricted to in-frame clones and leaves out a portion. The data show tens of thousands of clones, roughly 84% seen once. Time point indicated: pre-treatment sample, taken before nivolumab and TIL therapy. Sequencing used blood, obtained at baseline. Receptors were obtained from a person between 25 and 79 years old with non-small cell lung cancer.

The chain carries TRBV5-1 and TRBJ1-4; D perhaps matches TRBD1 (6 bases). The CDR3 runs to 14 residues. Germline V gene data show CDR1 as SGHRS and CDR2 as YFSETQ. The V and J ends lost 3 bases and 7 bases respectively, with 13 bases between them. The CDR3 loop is CASSSGRGGEKLFF. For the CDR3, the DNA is TGCGCCAGCAGCTCCGGCAGGGGTGGTGAAAAACTGTTTTTT.

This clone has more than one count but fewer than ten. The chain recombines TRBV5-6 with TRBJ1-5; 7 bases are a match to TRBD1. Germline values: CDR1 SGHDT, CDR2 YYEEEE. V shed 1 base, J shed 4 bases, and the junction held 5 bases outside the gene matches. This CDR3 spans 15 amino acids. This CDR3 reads CASSLRGPPNQPQHF. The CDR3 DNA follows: TGTGCCAGCAGCTTGAGGGGGCCGCCAAATCAGCCCCAGCATTTT.

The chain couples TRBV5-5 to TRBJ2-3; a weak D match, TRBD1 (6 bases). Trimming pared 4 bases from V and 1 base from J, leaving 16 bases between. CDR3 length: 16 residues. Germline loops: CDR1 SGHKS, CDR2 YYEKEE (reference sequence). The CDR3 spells CASSVGAGFGTDTQYF. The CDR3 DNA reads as TGTGCCAGCAGCGTGGGGGCCGGTTTCGGCACAGATACGCAGTATTTT.

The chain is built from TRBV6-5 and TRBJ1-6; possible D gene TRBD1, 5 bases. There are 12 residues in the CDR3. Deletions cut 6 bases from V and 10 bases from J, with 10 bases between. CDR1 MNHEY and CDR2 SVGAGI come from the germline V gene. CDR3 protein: CASRAGWSPLHF. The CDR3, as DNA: TGTGCCAGCAGGGCAGGGTGGTCACCCCTCCACTTT.

The CDR3: CASSGTGGYEQYF. In DNA form, the CDR3 reads TGTGCCAGCAGTGGGACAGGGGGCTACGAGCAGTACTTC. The V and J genes are TRBV2 and TRBJ2-7; 10 bases are shared with TRBD1. The ends lost 4 bases at V and 3 bases at J; junction bases unmatched: 0. Looked up from germline, CDR1 is SNHLY and CDR2 is FYNNEI. This CDR3 has 13 residues.

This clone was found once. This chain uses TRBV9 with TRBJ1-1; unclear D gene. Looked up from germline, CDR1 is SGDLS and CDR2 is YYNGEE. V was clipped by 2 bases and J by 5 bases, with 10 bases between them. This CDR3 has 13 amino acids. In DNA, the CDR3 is TGTGCCAGCAGCGTTCGGGGAGGGACTGAAGCTTTCTTT. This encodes CASSVRGGTEAFF.

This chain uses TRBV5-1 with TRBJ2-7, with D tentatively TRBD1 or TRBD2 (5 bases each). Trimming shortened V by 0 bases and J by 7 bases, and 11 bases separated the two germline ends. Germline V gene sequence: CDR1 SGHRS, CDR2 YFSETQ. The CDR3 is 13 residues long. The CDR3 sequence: CASSLDGWGEQYF. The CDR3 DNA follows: TGCGCCAGCAGCTTGGATGGGTGGGGGGAGCAGTACTTC.

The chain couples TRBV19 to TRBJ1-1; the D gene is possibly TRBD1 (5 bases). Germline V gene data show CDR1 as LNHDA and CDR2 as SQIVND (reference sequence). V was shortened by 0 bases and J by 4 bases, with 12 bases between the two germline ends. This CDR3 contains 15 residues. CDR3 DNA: TGTGCCAGTAGTATAGATCGTACAGGCAGCACTGAAGCTTTCTTT. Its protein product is CASSIDRTGSTEAFF. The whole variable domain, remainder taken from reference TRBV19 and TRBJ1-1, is DGGITQSPKYLFRKEGQNVTLSCEQNLNHDAMYWYRQDPGQGLRLIYYSQIVNDFQKGDIAEGYSVSREKKESFPLTVTSAQKNPTAFYLCASSIDRTGSTEAFFGQGTRLTVV.

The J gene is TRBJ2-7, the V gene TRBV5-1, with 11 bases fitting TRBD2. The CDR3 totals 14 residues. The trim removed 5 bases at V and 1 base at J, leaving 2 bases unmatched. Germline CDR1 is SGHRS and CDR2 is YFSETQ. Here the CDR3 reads CASRWTSGSYEQYF. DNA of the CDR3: TGCGCCAGCAGGTGGACTAGCGGGTCCTACGAGCAGTACTTC.

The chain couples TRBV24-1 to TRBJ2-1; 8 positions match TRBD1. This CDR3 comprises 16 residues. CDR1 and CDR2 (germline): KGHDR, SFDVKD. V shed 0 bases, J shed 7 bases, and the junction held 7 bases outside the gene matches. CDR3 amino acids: CATSDLQGAIGNEQFF. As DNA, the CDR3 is TGTGCCACCAGTGATTTGCAGGGGGCAATTGGGAATGAGCAGTTCTTC.

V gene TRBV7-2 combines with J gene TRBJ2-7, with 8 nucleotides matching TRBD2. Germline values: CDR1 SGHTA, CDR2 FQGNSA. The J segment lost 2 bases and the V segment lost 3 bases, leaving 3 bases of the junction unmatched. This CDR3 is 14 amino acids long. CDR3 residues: CASSFASGPYEQYF. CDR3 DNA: TGTGCCAGCAGCTTCGCTAGCGGGCCCTACGAGCAGTACTTC.

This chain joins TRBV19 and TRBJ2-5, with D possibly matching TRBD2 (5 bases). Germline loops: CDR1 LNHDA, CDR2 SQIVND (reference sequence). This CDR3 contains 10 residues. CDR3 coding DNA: TGTGCGGTGGGGAGAGAGACCCAGTACTTC. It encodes CAVGRETQYF.

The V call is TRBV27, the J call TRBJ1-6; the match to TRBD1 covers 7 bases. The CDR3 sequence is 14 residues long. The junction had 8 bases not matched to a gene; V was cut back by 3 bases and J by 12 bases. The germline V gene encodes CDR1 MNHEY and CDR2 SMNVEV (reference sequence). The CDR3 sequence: CASSFGTVFQPLHF. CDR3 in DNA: TGTGCCAGCAGTTTCGGGACAGTCTTCCAACCCCTCCACTTT.

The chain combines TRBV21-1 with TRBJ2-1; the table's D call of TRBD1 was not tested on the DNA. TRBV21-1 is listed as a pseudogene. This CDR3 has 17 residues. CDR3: CASSKTCGTGHRNEQFF. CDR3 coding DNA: TGTGCCAGCAGCAAAACATGCGGGACAGGCCACCGGAATGAGCAGTTCTTC.

CDR3 amino acids: CASSEEGKGNTEAFF. In DNA, the CDR3 is TGTGCCAGCAGTGAAGAAGGGAAGGGGAACACTGAAGCTTTCTTT. This chain uses TRBV2 with TRBJ1-1; D is ambiguous. Looked up from germline, CDR1 is SNHLY and CDR2 is FYNNEI. V was pared by 1 base and J by 1 base, with 10 bases between. The CDR3 is made up of 15 amino acids.

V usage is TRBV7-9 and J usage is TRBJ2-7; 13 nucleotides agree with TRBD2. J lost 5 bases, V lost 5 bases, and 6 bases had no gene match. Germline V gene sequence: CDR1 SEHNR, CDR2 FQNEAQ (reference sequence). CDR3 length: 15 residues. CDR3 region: CASSILAGGPHEQYF. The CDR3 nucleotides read TGTGCCAGCAGCATACTAGCGGGAGGGCCCCACGAGCAGTACTTC.

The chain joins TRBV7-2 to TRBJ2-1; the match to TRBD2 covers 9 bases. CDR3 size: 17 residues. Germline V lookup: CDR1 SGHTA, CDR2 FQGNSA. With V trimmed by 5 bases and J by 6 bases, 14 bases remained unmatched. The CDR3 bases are TGTGCCAGCAGCCGGCGGGGGGGTTCTCGGAGGCGCAATGAGCAGTTCTTC. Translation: CASSRRGGSRRRNEQFF.

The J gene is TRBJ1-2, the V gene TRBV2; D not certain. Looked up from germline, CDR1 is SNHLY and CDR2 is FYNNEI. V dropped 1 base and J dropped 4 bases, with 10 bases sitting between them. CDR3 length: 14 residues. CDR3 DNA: TGTGCCAGCAGTGAAGTTGGGTTTTCCTATGGCTACACCTTC. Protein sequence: CASSEVGFSYGYTF.

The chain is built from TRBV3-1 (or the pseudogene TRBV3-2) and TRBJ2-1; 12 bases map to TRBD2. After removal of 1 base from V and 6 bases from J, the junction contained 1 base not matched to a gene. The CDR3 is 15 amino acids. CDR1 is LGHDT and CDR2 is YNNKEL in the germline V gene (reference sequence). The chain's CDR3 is CASSQGTSGVNEQFF. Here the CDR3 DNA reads TGTGCCAGCAGCCAAGGGACTAGCGGGGTCAATGAGCAGTTCTTC.

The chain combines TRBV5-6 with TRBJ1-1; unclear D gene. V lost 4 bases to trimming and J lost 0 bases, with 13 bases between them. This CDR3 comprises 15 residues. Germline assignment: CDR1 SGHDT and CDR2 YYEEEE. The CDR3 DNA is TGTGCCAGCAGCCAGGTCCCGGGCCTGAACACTGAAGCTTTCTTT. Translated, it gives CASSQVPGLNTEAFF.

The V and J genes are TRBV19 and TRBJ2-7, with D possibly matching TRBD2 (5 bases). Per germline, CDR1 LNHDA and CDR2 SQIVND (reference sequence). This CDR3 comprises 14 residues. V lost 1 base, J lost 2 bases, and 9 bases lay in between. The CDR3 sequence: CASSIADGTYEQYF. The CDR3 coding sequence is TGTGCCAGTAGTATAGCGGACGGGACCTACGAGCAGTACTTC.

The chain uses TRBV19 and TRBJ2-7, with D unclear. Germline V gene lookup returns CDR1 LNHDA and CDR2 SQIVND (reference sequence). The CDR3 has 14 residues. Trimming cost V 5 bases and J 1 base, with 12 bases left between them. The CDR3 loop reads CASSYTGLSYEQYF. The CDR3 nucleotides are TGTGCCAGTAGTTACACCGGGCTATCCTACGAGCAGTACTTC.

This CDR3 reads CASSLTGTAYGYTF. Here the CDR3 DNA reads TGTGCCAGCAGTCTGACCGGGACGGCCTATGGCTACACCTTC. The genes are TRBV6-5 and TRBJ1-2, with D maybe TRBD1 (5 bases). The germline gives CDR1 MNHEY, CDR2 SVGAGI. V was cut by 5 bases and J by 4 bases, with 14 bases left in between. This CDR3 region has 14 residues.

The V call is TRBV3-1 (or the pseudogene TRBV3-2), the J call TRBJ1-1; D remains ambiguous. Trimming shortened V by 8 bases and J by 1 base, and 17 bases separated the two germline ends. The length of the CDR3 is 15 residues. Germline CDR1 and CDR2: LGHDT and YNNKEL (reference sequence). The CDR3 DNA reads TGTGCCAGCTCATTGCAGTGGCGGCAGAACACTGAAGCTTTCTTT. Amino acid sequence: CASSLQWRQNTEAFF.

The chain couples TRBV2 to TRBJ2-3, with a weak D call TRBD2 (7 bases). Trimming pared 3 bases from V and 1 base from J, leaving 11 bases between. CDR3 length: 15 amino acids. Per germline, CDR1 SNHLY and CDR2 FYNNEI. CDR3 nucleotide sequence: TGTGCCAGCAGTGAGGGGGGGGCCGGCACAGATACGCAGTATTTT. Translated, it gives CASSEGGAGTDTQYF. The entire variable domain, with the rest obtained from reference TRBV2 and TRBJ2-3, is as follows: EPEVTQTPSHQVTQMGQEVILRCVPISNHLYFYWYRQILGQKVEFLVSFYNNEISEKSEIFDDQFSVERPDGSNFTLKIRSTKLEDSAMYFCASSEGGAGTDTQYFGPGTRLTVL.

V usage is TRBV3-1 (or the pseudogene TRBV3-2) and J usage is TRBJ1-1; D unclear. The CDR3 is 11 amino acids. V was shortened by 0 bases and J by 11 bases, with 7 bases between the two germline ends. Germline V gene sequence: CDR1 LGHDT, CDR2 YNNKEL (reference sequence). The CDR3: CASSQEGRAFF. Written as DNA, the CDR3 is TGTGCCAGCAGCCAAGAGGGCAGGGCTTTCTTT.

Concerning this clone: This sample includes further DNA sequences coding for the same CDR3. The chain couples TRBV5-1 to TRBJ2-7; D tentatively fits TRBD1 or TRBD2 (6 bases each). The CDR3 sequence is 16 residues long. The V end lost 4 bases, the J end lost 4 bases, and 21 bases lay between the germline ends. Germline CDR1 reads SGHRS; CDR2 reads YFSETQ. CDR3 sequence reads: CASSLDSGGILYEQYF. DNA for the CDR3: TGCGCCAGCAGCCTGGACAGCGGAGGGATTTTGTACGAGCAGTACTTC.

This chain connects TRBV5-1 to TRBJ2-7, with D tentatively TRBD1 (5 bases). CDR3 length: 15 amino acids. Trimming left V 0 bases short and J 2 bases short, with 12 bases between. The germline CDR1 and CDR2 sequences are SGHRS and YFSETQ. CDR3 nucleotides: TGCGCCAGCAGCTTGGAACCAGGGTTGGCCTACGAGCAGTACTTC. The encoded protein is CASSLEPGLAYEQYF. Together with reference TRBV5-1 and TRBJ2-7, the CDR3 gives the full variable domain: KAGVTQTPRYLIKTRGQQVTLSCSPISGHRSVSWYQQTPGQGLQFLFEYFSETQRNKGNFPGRFSGRQFSNSRSEMNVSTLELGDSALYLCASSLEPGLAYEQYFGPGTRLTVT.

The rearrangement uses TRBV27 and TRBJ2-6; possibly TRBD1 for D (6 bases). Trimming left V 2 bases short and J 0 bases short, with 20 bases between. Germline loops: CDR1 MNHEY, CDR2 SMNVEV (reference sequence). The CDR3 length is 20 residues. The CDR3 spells CASSLRNREWGLSGANVLTF. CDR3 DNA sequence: TGTGCCAGCAGTTTACGCAACAGGGAATGGGGCCTCTCTGGGGCCAACGTCCTGACTTTC.

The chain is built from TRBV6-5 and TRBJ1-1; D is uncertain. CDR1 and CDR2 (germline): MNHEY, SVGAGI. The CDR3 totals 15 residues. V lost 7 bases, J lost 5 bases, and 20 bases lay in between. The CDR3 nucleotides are TGTGCCAGCATCCCAATCCGGGGTAGTCGAACTGAAGCTTTCTTT. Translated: CASIPIRGSRTEAFF.